Sequencing of this T cell receptor beta chain was carried out in a study of CD8 T cells in ankylosing spondylitis. J lost 10 bases, V lost 0 bases, and 7 bases had no gene match. The CDR3 totals 13 residues. Germline loops: CDR1 DFQATT, CDR2 SNEGSKA (reference sequence). TCRdb called the 5' RACE reads again in MiXCR, with one record for every CDR3 protein. The sample has roughly 280,000 distinct CDR3 sequences; roughly 20% are singletons. Study-wide findings and caveats: Clones linked to disease, bearing a CD8+ phenotype, were relatively rare in peripheral blood.

This clonotype was observed a handful of times. Its antigen is still unknown. Material for sequencing was blood, either unsorted or a sorted T cell fraction (not recorded which). This clonotype was obtained from a male donor with ankylosing spondylitis or in good health (not recorded which). The V gene is TRBV20-1, the J gene TRBJ1-1; 8 positions match TRBD1. CDR3 amino acids: CSARDGQGRRAFF. CDR3 bases: TGCAGTGCTAGAGATGGACAGGGACGAAGAGCTTTCTTT.